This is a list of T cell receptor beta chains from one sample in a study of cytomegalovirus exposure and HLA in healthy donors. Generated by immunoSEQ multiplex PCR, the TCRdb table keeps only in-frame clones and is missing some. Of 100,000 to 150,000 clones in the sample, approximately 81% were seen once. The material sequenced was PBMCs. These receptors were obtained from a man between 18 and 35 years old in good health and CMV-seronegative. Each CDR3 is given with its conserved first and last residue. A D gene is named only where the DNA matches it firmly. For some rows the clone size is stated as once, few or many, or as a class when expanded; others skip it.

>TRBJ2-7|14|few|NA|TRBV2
CASSERGRDYEQYF
TGTGCCAGCAGCGAAAGAGGCAGAGACTACGAGCAGTACTTC
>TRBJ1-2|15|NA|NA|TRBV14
CASSPIFGQLYGYTF
TGTGCCAGCAGCCCTATATTTGGACAGCTCTATGGCTACACCTTC
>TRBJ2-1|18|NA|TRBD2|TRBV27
CASSSQPTSARVYNEQFF
TGTGCCAGCAGTTCCCAACCGACTAGCGCGAGGGTATACAATGAGCAGTTCTTC
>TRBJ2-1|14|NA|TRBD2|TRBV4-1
CASSRGLAGNEQFF
TGCGCCAGCAGTCGGGGACTAGCGGGAAATGAGCAGTTCTTC
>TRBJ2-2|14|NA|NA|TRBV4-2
CASSQVSGTGELFF
TGTGCCAGCAGCCAAGTTTCAGGCACCGGGGAGCTGTTTTTT
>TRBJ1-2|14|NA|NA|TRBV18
CASSPTEGTYGYTF
TGTGCCAGCTCACCTACAGAGGGCACCTATGGCTACACCTTC
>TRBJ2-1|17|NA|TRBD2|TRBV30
CAWSVVSLAVSYSEQFF
TGTGCCTGGAGTGTTGTATCGCTAGCGGTCTCCTACAGTGAGCAGTTCTTC
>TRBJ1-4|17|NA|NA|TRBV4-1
CASSQAARMGADEKLFF
TGCGCCAGCAGCCAAGCTGCCCGGATGGGTGCGGATGAAAAACTGTTTTTT
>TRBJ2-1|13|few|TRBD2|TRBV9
CASSPGLVDEQFF
TGTGCCAGCAGCCCCGGACTAGTCGATGAGCAGTTCTTC
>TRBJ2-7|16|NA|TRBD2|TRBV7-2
CASSLEGASGSYEQYF
TGTGCCAGCAGCTTAGAAGGGGCTAGCGGGAGTTACGAGCAGTACTTC
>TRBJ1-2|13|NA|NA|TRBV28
CASIISGAGGYTF
TGTGCCAGCATCATATCTGGGGCTGGAGGCTACACCTTC
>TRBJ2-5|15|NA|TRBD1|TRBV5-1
CASSLFETGSKTQYF
TGCGCCAGCAGCTTGTTTGAGACAGGGAGCAAGACCCAGTACTTC
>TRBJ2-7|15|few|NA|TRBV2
CASSGTPTSSYEQYF
TGTGCCAGCAGTGGGACTCCTACCAGCTCCTACGAGCAGTACTTC
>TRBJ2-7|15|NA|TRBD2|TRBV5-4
CASSPDPGLAYEQYF
TGTGCCAGCAGCCCCGACCCGGGACTAGCGTACGAGCAGTACTTC
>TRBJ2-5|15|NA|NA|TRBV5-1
CASSATGGASETQYF
TGCGCCAGCAGCGCAACAGGGGGGGCTTCTGAGACCCAGTACTTC
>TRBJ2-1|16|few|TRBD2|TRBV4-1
CASSQDRLAGTNEQFF
TGCGCCAGCAGCCAAGATCGACTAGCGGGGACCAATGAGCAGTTCTTC
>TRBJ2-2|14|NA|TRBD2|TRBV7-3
CASSLSLAGSVLFF
TGTGCCAGCAGCTTAAGTCTAGCGGGAAGTGTGCTGTTTTTT
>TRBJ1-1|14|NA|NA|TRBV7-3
CASRQNFQNTEAFF
TGTGCCAGCAGGCAAAACTTTCAGAACACTGAAGCTTTCTTT
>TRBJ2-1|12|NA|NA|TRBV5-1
CASSLRVNEQFF
TGCGCCAGCAGTCTCAGGGTAAATGAGCAGTTCTTC
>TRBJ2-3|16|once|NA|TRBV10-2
CASSEPRGGTTDTQYF
TGCGCCAGCAGTGAGCCTAGGGGCGGGACCACAGATACGCAGTATTTT
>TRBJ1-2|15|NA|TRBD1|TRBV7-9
CASSSEGAGGYGYTF
TGTGCCAGCAGCTCGGAGGGGGCTGGCGGCTATGGCTACACCTTC
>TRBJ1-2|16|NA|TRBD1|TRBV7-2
CASSSRDSARPYGYTF
TGTGCCAGCAGCTCCCGGGACAGCGCTAGACCTTATGGCTACACCTTC
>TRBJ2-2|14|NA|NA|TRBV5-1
CASSLGQTTGELFF
TGCGCCAGCAGCTTAGGACAGACCACCGGGGAGCTGTTTTTT
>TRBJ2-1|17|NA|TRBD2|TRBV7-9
CASSRGLAGGGYNEQFF
TGTGCCAGCAGCCGGGGACTAGCGGGAGGGGGGTACAATGAGCAGTTCTTC
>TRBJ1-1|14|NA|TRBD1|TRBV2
CASCSQGADTEAFF
TGTGCCAGCTGTTCACAGGGGGCGGACACTGAAGCTTTCTTT
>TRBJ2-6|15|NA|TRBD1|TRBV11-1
CASEGAVSGANVLTF
TGTGCCAGCGAGGGGGCGGTCTCTGGGGCCAACGTCCTGACTTTC
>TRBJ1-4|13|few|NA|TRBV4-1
CASSRLESEKLFF
TGCGCCAGCAGCCGGCTGGAGAGTGAAAAACTGTTTTTT
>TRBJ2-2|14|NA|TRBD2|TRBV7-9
CASLEAGYTGELFF
TGTGCCAGCCTGGAAGCGGGATACACCGGGGAGCTGTTTTTT
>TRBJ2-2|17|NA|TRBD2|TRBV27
CASSLWTSGSSTGELFF
TGTGCCAGCAGTTTATGGACTAGCGGGAGCAGCACCGGGGAGCTGTTTTTT
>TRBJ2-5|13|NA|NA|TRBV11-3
CASSSGVRETQYF
TGTGCCAGCAGCTCAGGGGTCCGGGAGACCCAGTACTTC
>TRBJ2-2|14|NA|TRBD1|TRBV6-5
CASRYRGYTGELFF
TGTGCCAGCAGGTACAGGGGTTACACCGGGGAGCTGTTTTTT
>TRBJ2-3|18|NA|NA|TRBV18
CASSPLAQSPSGTDTQYF
TGTGCCAGCTCACCATTAGCGCAATCCCCAAGCGGTACAGATACGCAGTATTTT
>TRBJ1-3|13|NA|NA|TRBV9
CASSTGLGNTIYF
TGTGCCAGCAGTACAGGGTTGGGAAACACCATATATTTT
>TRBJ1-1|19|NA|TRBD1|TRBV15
CATSRAFTDRVGMNTEAFF
TGTGCCACCAGCAGAGCGTTTACGGACAGGGTGGGGATGAACACTGAAGCTTTCTTT
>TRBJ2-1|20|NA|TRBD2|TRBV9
CASSVELGTSGSWPYNEQFF
TGTGCCAGCAGCGTAGAATTAGGGACTAGCGGGAGTTGGCCCTACAATGAGCAGTTCTTC
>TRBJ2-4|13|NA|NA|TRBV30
CALGEPAKNIQYF
TGTGCCTTGGGAGAACCAGCCAAAAACATTCAGTACTTC
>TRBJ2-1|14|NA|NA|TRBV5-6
CASSLKDGYRGQFF
TGTGCCAGCAGCTTAAAGGACGGTTATAGGGGGCAGTTCTTC
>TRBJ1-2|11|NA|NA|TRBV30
CAWSVVGGYTF
TGTGCCTGGAGTGTGGTTGGCGGCTACACCTTC
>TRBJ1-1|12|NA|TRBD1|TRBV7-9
CASSLGDREAFF
TGTGCCAGCAGCTTAGGGGACAGAGAAGCTTTCTTT
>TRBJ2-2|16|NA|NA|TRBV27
CASSPRDGQLHRELFF
TGTGCCAGCAGTCCCCGGGACGGACAGCTCCACCGGGAGCTGTTTTTT